A selection of T cell receptor beta chains follows, all from one sample in a study of response to subunit inactivated influenza vaccine. MiXCR, applied by TCRdb to the RT-PCR reads, yields one record per CDR3 protein. This sample has some 500,000 distinct CDR3 sequences, with about 25% found just once. Source: CD4+ T cells sorted from PBMCs, taken roughly 5 days after vaccination. These receptors all stem from a man aged 45-65 years who received an inactivated influenza vaccine. Both conserved end residues are part of each CDR3. Fields, in order: CDR3 length, D gene, V gene, J gene, clone size, CDR3 protein, CDR3 DNA. A D gene is named only where the DNA matches it firmly. Clone size is stated in some rows and not others, as once, few, many or a class when expanded.

15	.	TRBV20-1	TRBJ1-2	many	CSGKGTGAGNYGYTF	TGCAGTGGAAAGGGTACAGGTGCAGGAAACTATGGCTACACCTTC
15	.	TRBV15	TRBJ1-2	.	CATSRVQGAKYGYTF	TGTGCCACCAGCAGAGTCCAGGGCGCGAAGTATGGCTACACCTTC
14	.	TRBV7-2	TRBJ1-2	.	CASSPVGVDYGYTF	TGTGCCAGCAGCCCAGTGGGGGTCGATTATGGCTACACCTTC
15	TRBD1	TRBV7-8	TRBJ2-5	.	CASSRGQGRWETQYF	TGTGCCAGCAGTCGCGGACAGGGTCGATGGGAGACCCAGTACTTC
11	.	TRBV7-2	TRBJ2-5	many	CASSRLETQYF	TGTGCCAGCAGCCGACTAGAGACCCAGTACTTC
15	.	TRBV20-1	TRBJ2-7	.	CSARDPSGRAYEQYF	TGCAGTGCTAGAGACCCCTCCGGGCGGGCCTACGAGCAGTACTTC
14	.	TRBV20-1	TRBJ1-1	many	CSARVRSLLGEAFF	TGCAGTGCTAGAGTTAGGTCCCTGTTGGGTGAAGCTTTCTTT
18	TRBD2	TRBV20-1	TRBJ2-1	few	CSARDLLAGLFSYNEQFF	TGCAGTGCTAGAGATTTACTAGCGGGACTCTTCTCCTACAATGAGCAGTTCTTC
14	TRBD1	TRBV15	TRBJ2-5	.	CATSRAGGSETQYF	TGTGCCACCAGCAGAGCAGGGGGATCAGAGACCCAGTACTTC
16	TRBD2	TRBV4-3	TRBJ2-3	.	CASSQDASGRPDTQYF	TGCGCCAGCAGCCAAGATGCCAGCGGGAGGCCAGATACGCAGTATTTT
13	.	TRBV7-8	TRBJ1-6	.	CASRGAGNSPLHF	TGTGCCAGCCGGGGGGCGGGTAATTCACCCCTCCACTTT
13	.	TRBV20-1	TRBJ1-1	.	CSATRQSNTEAFF	TGCAGTGCTACCCGACAGAGTAACACTGAAGCTTTCTTT
14	TRBD1	TRBV29-1	TRBJ1-6	.	CSVRGGDPNSPLHF	TGCAGCGTTAGAGGGGGCGACCCCAATTCACCCCTCCACTTT
16	TRBD2	TRBV24-1	TRBJ2-1	few	CATSDYREGSYNEQFF	TGTGCCACCAGTGATTATCGGGAGGGCTCCTACAATGAGCAGTTCTTC
16	.	TRBV6-2/TRBV6-3	TRBJ2-3	.	CASSYDGGGLVDTQYF	TGTGCCAGCAGTTACGATGGGGGCGGATTAGTAGATACGCAGTATTTT
16	.	TRBV27	TRBJ2-1	few	CASSFHEDPRGNEQFF	TGTGCCAGCAGTTTCCATGAAGACCCTAGAGGCAATGAGCAGTTCTTC
13	.	TRBV11-2	TRBJ2-5	.	CASSKGHQETQYF	TGTGCCAGCAGCAAAGGCCACCAAGAGACCCAGTACTTC
15	TRBD2	TRBV20-1	TRBJ2-7	.	CSANPGLAGTYEQYF	TGCAGTGCTAACCCGGGACTAGCGGGGACTTACGAGCAGTACTTC
13	.	TRBV4-1	TRBJ2-5	.	CASSQASSETQYF	TGCGCCAGCAGCCAGGCATCATCTGAGACCCAGTACTTC
14	TRBD1	TRBV20-1	TRBJ2-2	few	CSADSRDRGGELFF	TGCAGTGCTGATAGCCGGGACAGAGGCGGGGAGCTGTTTTTT
18	TRBD2	TRBV27	TRBJ2-3	.	CASSPVAAGGPYTDTQYF	TGTGCCAGCAGTCCCGTGGCCGCGGGAGGGCCCTACACAGATACGCAGTATTTT
16	TRBD2	TRBV11-2	TRBJ2-5	few	CASSLASGVTQETQYF	TGTGCCAGCAGCTTAGCTAGCGGGGTCACCCAAGAGACCCAGTACTTC
14	.	TRBV28	TRBJ2-3	.	CASSSPVLADTQYF	TGTGCCAGCAGTTCCCCCGTACTTGCAGATACGCAGTATTTT
15	.	TRBV25-1	TRBJ1-6	few	CASSEYKGINSPLHF	TGTGCCAGCAGTGAATATAAGGGGATAAATTCACCCCTCCACTTT
16	.	TRBV5-1	TRBJ2-7	.	CASSLVVRPSSYEQYF	TGCGCCAGCAGCTTGGTGGTAAGGCCGAGCTCCTACGAGCAGTACTTC
17	TRBD2	TRBV6-1	TRBJ2-3	once	CASSEGTSGKSTDTQYF	TGTGCCAGCAGTGAAGGGACTAGCGGAAAGAGCACAGATACGCAGTATTTT
12	.	TRBV28	TRBJ2-7	.	CASARAAYEQYF	TGTGCCAGCGCTCGGGCAGCCTACGAGCAGTACTTC
13	.	TRBV3-1	TRBJ1-1	few	CASSFYRDTEAFF	TGTGCCAGCAGCTTTTACAGGGATACTGAAGCTTTCTTT
15	.	TRBV29-1	TRBJ2-1	.	CSAILLAAIYNEQFF	TGCAGCGCCATCTTGTTAGCGGCGATCTACAATGAGCAGTTCTTC
12	TRBD1	TRBV20-1	TRBJ1-2	.	CSVRTGRDGYTF	TGCAGTGTCCGGACAGGGAGGGACGGCTACACCTTC
15	.	TRBV20-1	TRBJ1-5	.	CSASSGVPSNQPQHF	TGCAGTGCTAGTTCAGGGGTCCCTAGCAATCAGCCCCAGCATTTT
17	TRBD2	TRBV14	TRBJ2-7	.	CASSQRGTSGRAYEQYF	TGTGCCAGCAGCCAGAGAGGAACTAGCGGGAGGGCCTACGAGCAGTACTTC
18	TRBD1	TRBV3-1	TRBJ2-6	.	CASSQSYRGATGANVLTF	TGTGCCAGCAGCCAATCTTACAGGGGAGCGACTGGGGCCAACGTCCTGACTTTC
16	.	TRBV5-6	TRBJ2-5	.	CASSFLPGHREETQYF	TGTGCCAGCAGCTTCTTACCGGGACATCGAGAAGAGACCCAGTACTTC
15	TRBD1	TRBV2	TRBJ2-1	many	CASSVFEGAGNEQFF	TGTGCCAGCAGTGTTTTTGAGGGGGCCGGGAATGAGCAGTTCTTC
13	TRBD2	TRBV28	TRBJ2-1	.	CASSFLRTSGSLF	TGTGCCAGCAGTTTTCTCCGGACTAGCGGGTCGCTCTTC
15	TRBD1	TRBV11-2	TRBJ2-7	.	CASSTPRDRTYEQYF	TGTGCCAGCAGCACACCCCGGGACAGGACCTACGAGCAGTACTTC
13	.	TRBV5-1	TRBJ2-3	.	CASSSGERDTQYF	TGCGCCAGCAGCTCTGGGGAACGGGATACGCAGTATTTT
16	.	TRBV14	TRBJ2-1	.	CASSPYSGNDPHEQFF	TGTGCCAGCAGCCCCTATAGCGGTAACGACCCCCATGAGCAGTTCTTC
14	.	TRBV7-9	TRBJ2-5	.	CASRPRQNEETQYF	TGTGCCAGCAGACCCAGACAGAATGAAGAGACCCAGTACTTC
15	.	TRBV15	TRBJ2-5	few	CATSRDRRVKETQYF	TGTGCCACCAGCAGAGATCGTCGGGTTAAAGAGACCCAGTACTTC
16	.	TRBV20-1	TRBJ2-1	few	CSARDRRQRGYNEQFF	TGCAGTGCTAGAGATCGTCGGCAACGTGGCTACAATGAGCAGTTCTTC
16	TRBD1	TRBV10-3	TRBJ2-7	.	CAIRGQPGQGSYEQYF	TGTGCCATCAGGGGACAACCGGGACAGGGATCCTACGAGCAGTACTTC
18	TRBD2	TRBV20-1	TRBJ2-1	few	CSASEPGLAGGRKEEQFF	TGCAGTGCTAGTGAGCCGGGACTAGCGGGAGGGCGGAAGGAGGAGCAGTTCTTC
15	TRBD2	TRBV20-1	TRBJ2-1	few	CSARVGGRPNNEQFF	TGCAGTGCTAGAGTGGGAGGGAGACCGAACAATGAGCAGTTCTTC
13	.	TRBV7-2	TRBJ2-7	once	CASSSGRAYEQYF	TGTGCCAGCAGCTCGGGGCGGGCGTACGAGCAGTACTTC
14	.	TRBV12-3/TRBV12-4	TRBJ1-1	.	CASSFGLRGTEAFF	TGTGCCAGCAGTTTTGGGCTCCGGGGCACTGAAGCTTTCTTT
14	TRBD1	TRBV5-1	TRBJ2-5	.	CASSSRTGWETQYF	TGCGCCAGCAGCTCCCGGACAGGGTGGGAGACCCAGTACTTC
13	.	TRBV24-1	TRBJ2-7	.	CATSEPGLGEQYF	TGTGCCACCAGTGAACCAGGGTTGGGGGAGCAGTACTTC
15	.	TRBV12-3/TRBV12-4	TRBJ2-3	many	CASSTGWGILDTQYF	TGTGCCAGCTCCACGGGCTGGGGCATCCTCGATACGCAGTATTTT
15	.	TRBV12-5	TRBJ1-2	.	CASGLAPQAAYGYTF	TGTGCTAGTGGTTTGGCCCCACAGGCGGCCTATGGCTACACCTTC